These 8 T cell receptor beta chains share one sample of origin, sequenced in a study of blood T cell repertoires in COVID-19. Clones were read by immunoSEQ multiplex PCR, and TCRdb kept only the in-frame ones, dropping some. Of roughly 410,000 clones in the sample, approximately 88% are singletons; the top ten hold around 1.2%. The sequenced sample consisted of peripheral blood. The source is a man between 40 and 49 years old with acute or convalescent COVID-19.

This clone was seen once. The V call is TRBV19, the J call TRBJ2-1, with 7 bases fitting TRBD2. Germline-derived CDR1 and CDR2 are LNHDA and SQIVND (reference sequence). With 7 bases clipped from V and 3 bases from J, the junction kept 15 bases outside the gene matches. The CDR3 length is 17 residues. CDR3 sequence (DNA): TGTGCCAGTACCGGCTGGAACGGCGGGAGTAACTACAATGAGCAGTTCTTC. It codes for CASTGWNGGSNYNEQFF. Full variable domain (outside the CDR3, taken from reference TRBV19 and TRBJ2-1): DGGITQSPKYLFRKEGQNVTLSCEQNLNHDAMYWYRQDPGQGLRLIYYSQIVNDFQKGDIAEGYSVSREKKESFPLTVTSAQKNPTAFYLCASTGWNGGSNYNEQFFGPGTRLTVL.

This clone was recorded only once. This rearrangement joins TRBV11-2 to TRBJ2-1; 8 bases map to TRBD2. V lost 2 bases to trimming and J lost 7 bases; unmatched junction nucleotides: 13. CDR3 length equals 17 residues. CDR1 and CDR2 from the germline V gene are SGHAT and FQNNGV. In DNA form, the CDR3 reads TGTGCCAGCAGCTTACTGGTCGGTCGCGGGGGGTTAAATGAGCAGTTCTTC. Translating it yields CASSLLVGRGGLNEQFF.

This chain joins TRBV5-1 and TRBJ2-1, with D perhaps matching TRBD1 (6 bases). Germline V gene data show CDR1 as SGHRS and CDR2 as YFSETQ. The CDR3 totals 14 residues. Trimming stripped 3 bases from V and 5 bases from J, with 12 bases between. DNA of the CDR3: TGCGCCAGCAGCTCCAACAGGGAGAACAATGAGCAGTTCTTC. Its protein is CASSSNRENNEQFF.

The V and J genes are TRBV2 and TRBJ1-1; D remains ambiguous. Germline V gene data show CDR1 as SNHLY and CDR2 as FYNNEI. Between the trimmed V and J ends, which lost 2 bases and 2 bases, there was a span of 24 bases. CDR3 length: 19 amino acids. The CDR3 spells CASSEKWMAGFTINTEAFF. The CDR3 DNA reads TGTGCCAGCAGTGAAAAGTGGATGGCGGGCTTTACGATCAACACTGAAGCTTTCTTT.

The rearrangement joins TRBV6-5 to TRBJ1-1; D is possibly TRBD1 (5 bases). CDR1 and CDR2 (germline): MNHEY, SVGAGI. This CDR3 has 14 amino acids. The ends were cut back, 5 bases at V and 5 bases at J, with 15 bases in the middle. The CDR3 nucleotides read TGTGCCAGCAGTACTTGGGGGGAGGGGACTGAAGCTTTCTTT. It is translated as CASSTWGEGTEAFF.

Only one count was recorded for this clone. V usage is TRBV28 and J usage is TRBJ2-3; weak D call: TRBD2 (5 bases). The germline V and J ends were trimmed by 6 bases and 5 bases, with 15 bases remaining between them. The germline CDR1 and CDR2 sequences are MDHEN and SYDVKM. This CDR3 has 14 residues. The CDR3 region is CASSPTMTQDTQYF. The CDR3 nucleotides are TGTGCCAGCAGCCCGACTATGACACAAGATACGCAGTATTTT.

The CDR3: CASSLIGGAGLSYEQYF. DNA for the CDR3: TGTGCCAGCAGCTTAATAGGAGGGGCGGGACTTTCCTACGAGCAGTACTTC. The chain recombines TRBV7-3 with TRBJ2-7, with D possibly TRBD2 on 6 matching bases. CDR3 length: 17 residues. V gave up 1 base and J gave up 1 base, with 17 bases separating them. The germline V gene has CDR1 SGHTA and CDR2 FQGTGA.

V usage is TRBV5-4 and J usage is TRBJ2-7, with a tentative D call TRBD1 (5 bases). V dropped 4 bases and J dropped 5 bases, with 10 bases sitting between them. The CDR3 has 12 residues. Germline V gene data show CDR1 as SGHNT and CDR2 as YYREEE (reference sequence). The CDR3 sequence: CASSTRQNEQYF. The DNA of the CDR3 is TGTGCCAGCAGCACAAGACAGAACGAGCAGTACTTC.